These 3 T cell receptor beta chains were all obtained from the same sample, sequenced in a study of blood T cell repertoires in COVID-19. Measured with immunoSEQ multiplex PCR; TCRdb has only the in-frame clones, and not every one. The data show about 130,000 clones, around nine tenths seen once. Sequenced material: peripheral blood. Source of these receptors: a woman in her 70s with COVID-19, enrolled during active disease.

This clone was seen just once. The chain recombines TRBV14 with TRBJ2-1, with 9 bases fitting TRBD2. V was pared by 4 bases and J by 3 bases, with 7 bases of the junction left unmatched. CDR1 SGHDN and CDR2 FVKESK come from the germline V gene. The CDR3 is 16 residues long. CDR3 region: CASSLFSGGSYNEQFF. The CDR3 region has the DNA TGTGCCAGCAGCCTCTTTAGCGGGGGAAGCTACAATGAGCAGTTCTTC. The full variable domain, completed using reference TRBV14 and TRBJ2-1, is EAGVTQFPSHSVIEKGQTVTLRCDPISGHDNLYWYRRVMGKEIKFLLHFVKESKQDESGMPNNRFLAERTGGTYSTLKVQPAELEDSGVYFCASSLFSGGSYNEQFFGPGTRLTVL.

This clone was observed a handful of times. The CDR3 bases are TGCGCCAGCAGCTTGGGGCAGGGCCCCTATCAGCCCCAGCATTTT. Protein sequence: CASSLGQGPYQPQHF. This chain uses TRBV5-1 with TRBJ1-5; tentative D call: TRBD1 (5 bases). The CDR3 has 15 residues. CDR1 and CDR2 from the germline V gene are SGHRS and YFSETQ. V dropped 0 bases and J dropped 5 bases, with 12 bases sitting between them.

The chain is built from TRBV27 and TRBJ2-1; 8 bases are a match to TRBD2. CDR1 and CDR2 from the germline V gene are MNHEY and SMNVEV (reference sequence). The CDR3 totals 15 residues. With 5 bases clipped from V and 4 bases from J, the junction kept 7 bases outside the gene matches. The CDR3 DNA is TGTGCCAGCAGTGCCCCGTCGGGGGGGTACAATGAGCAGTTCTTC. As protein: CASSAPSGGYNEQFF.